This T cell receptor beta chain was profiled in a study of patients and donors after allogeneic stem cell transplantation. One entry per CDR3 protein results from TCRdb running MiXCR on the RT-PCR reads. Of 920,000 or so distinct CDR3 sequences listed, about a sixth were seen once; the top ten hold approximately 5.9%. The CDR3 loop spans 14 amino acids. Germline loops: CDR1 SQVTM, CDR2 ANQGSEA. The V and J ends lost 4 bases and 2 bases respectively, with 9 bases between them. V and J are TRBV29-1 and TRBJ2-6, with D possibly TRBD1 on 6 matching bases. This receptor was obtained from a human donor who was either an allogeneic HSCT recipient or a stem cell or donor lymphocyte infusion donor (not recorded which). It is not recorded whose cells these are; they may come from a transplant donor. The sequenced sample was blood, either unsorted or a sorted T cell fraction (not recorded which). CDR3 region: CSVGGGPGANVLTF. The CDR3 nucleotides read TGCAGCGTTGGAGGGGGTCCTGGGGCCAACGTCCTGACTTTC.